The 11 T cell receptor beta chains below come from one sample, sequenced in a study of beta chain features in type 1 diabetes. Study-wide results and limits: Among all four CD4+ subsets, Type 1 diabetes patients had TCRB CDR3s that were moderately but significantly shorter.

Their antigens are not known. The sequenced template was cDNA made from the entire isolated RNA. Profiled with immunoSEQ multiplex PCR; TCRdb holds only in-frame clones, not every one. Among 45,000 to 60,000 clones listed, just under 45% were seen once. Sequenced sample: stem cell memory CD4+ T cells from blood. All receptors come from a man aged 25 to 45 with type 1 diabetes.

The rearrangement uses TRBV5-4 and TRBJ2-5, with 9 bases aligning to TRBD2. The trim removed 2 bases at V and 3 bases at J, leaving 5 bases unmatched. The CDR3 is made up of 15 amino acids. Germline V gene data show CDR1 as SGHNT and CDR2 as YYREEE (reference sequence). CDR3 sequence: CASSLRVAGEETQYF. CDR3 nucleotide sequence: TGTGCCAGCAGCTTAAGGGTAGCGGGAGAAGAGACCCAGTACTTC.

The V and J genes are TRBV19 and TRBJ2-1; a weak D match, TRBD2 (5 bases). The germline V and J ends were trimmed by 6 bases and 3 bases, with 12 bases remaining between them. Germline CDR1 is LNHDA and CDR2 is SQIVND (reference sequence). CDR3 length: 14 residues. CDR3 residues: CASSGKADYNEQFF. The CDR3 coding sequence is TGTGCCAGTAGCGGGAAAGCGGACTACAATGAGCAGTTCTTC.

This clone was seen more than once but under ten times. The V call is TRBV29-1, the J call TRBJ2-7; D may be TRBD1 (5 bases). The V gene lost 3 bases and the J gene lost 3 bases, with 9 bases spanning the gap. This CDR3 is 12 amino acids long. In germline, CDR1 is SQVTM, CDR2 ANQGSEA. CDR3 bases: TGCAGCGTTGAGACAGAGTACTACGAGCAGTACTTC. Encoded protein: CSVETEYYEQYF.

This rearrangement joins TRBV7-9 to TRBJ1-4, with a weak D call TRBD1 (6 bases). V lost 5 bases and J lost 12, with 10 bases in between. The CDR3 runs 11 residues. The germline V gene encodes CDR1 SEHNR and CDR2 FQNEAQ (reference sequence). In DNA form, the CDR3 reads TGTGCCAGCAGCCAAGAGGGGGAACTGTTTTTT. Protein: CASSQEGELFF.

This clone appeared a few times. The gene calls are TRBV6-6 and TRBJ2-1; 11 nucleotides match TRBD2. The germline CDR1 and CDR2 sequences are MNHNY and SVGAGI (reference sequence). V trimming: 6 bases; J trimming: 5 bases; junction bases outside the gene matches: 6. There are 15 residues in the CDR3. The CDR3 spells CASRIRTSGHNEQFF. The CDR3, as DNA: TGTGCCAGCAGGATAAGGACTAGCGGGCACAATGAGCAGTTCTTC.

This clone was seen a handful of times. The V call is TRBV9, the J call TRBJ2-6; 7 nucleotides align to TRBD2. CDR1 is SGDLS, CDR2 YYNGEE, per germline. V gave up 5 bases and J gave up 2 bases; unmatched junction bases: 4. The CDR3 is 15 amino acids. The chain's CDR3 is CASRRGGTGANVLTF. The DNA for the CDR3 is TGTGCCAGCAGGCGGGGAGGGACTGGGGCCAACGTCCTGACTTTC.

This chain links TRBV9 with TRBJ1-1, with D possibly matching TRBD1 (6 bases). The length of the CDR3 is 15 residues. V was shortened by 0 bases and J by 0 bases, with 9 bases between the two germline ends. The germline CDR1 and CDR2 sequences are SGDLS and YYNGEE. This CDR3 is CASSVGGDMNTEAFF. The DNA for the CDR3 is TGTGCCAGCAGCGTAGGTGGGGACATGAACACTGAAGCTTTCTTT.

V usage is TRBV6-1 and J usage is TRBJ1-1; D is ambiguous. Germline-derived CDR1 and CDR2 are MNHNS and SASEGT. CDR3 length: 11 amino acids. V gave up 4 bases and J gave up 7 bases, with 7 bases separating them. CDR3 sequence (DNA): TGTGCCAGCAGTGTCTACCGTGAAGCTTTCTTT. It specifies CASSVYREAFF.

This clone was found a few times. The CDR3 nucleotides are TGTGCCAGCAGCTTCATAGGACAGGCAAAGTACAATGAGCAGTTCTTC. Translating it yields CASSFIGQAKYNEQFF. This rearrangement joins TRBV5-6 to TRBJ2-1; 7 bases line up with TRBD1. Germline trimming cut 2 bases from V and 4 bases from J; bases unmatched to any gene: 9. This CDR3 is 16 amino acids long. Germline V gene sequence: CDR1 SGHDT, CDR2 YYEEEE.

Turning to this clone: One end of the junction varies from germline; a read error may be responsible. The J gene is TRBJ2-5, the V gene TRBV28, with TRBD2 matching 8 bases. This CDR3 has 15 amino acids. Germline-derived CDR1 and CDR2 are MDHEN and SYDVKM. The CDR3 region is CASTGGSRGQETHYF. CDR3 sequence (DNA): TGTGCCAGCACGGGGGGGAGTAGAGGGCAAGAGACCCATTACTTC. Full variable domain (missing parts from reference TRBV28 and TRBJ2-5): DVKVTQSSRYLVKRTGEKVFLECVQDMDHENMFWYRQDPGLGLRLIYFSYDVKMKEKGDIPEGYSVSREKKERFSLILESASTNQTSMYLCASTGGSRGQETHYFGPGTRLLVL.

The rearrangement uses TRBV7-2 and TRBJ2-5; D not certain. The tail of the sequence fits TRBJ2-7 better, so the J call may be wrong. Germline CDR1 reads SGHTA; CDR2 reads FQGNSA. This CDR3 has 14 residues. The DNA of the CDR3 is TGTGCCAGCAGCTTAAGCCAATGGGCCTACGAGCAGTACTTC. This gives the protein CASSLSQWAYEQYF.